The 25 T cell receptor beta chains below all came from one sample that was sequenced in a study of blood T cell repertoires in COVID-19. Sequencing was performed with immunoSEQ multiplex PCR; in TCRdb, only in-frame clones are kept and a portion is missing. The sample includes approximately 94,000 clones, 88% of them seen just once. Sequences were obtained from peripheral blood. The receptors stem from an older woman with acute or convalescent COVID-19.

The chain couples TRBV5-4 to TRBJ2-7, with 9 bases that match TRBD2. Unmatched junction bases numbered 8, after V lost 4 bases and J lost 3 bases. The CDR3 is made up of 15 amino acids. From germline, CDR1 is SGHNT and CDR2 YYREEE (reference sequence). The CDR3 reads CASSLEGLAHYEQYF. Written as DNA, the CDR3 is TGTGCCAGCAGCCTGGAGGGACTAGCTCACTACGAGCAGTACTTC.

This chain joins TRBV27 and TRBJ2-6; the D gene is possibly TRBD1 (5 bases). CDR1 is MNHEY, CDR2 SMNVEV, per germline (reference sequence). This CDR3 spans 17 amino acids. Trimming cost V 2 bases and J 4 bases, with 15 bases left between them. In DNA, the CDR3 is TGTGCCAGCAGTTTAAGACAGATTCATTACGGGGCCAACGTCCTGACTTTC. Encoded protein: CASSLRQIHYGANVLTF.

The rearrangement links TRBV7-3 to TRBJ2-7, with 8 positions matching TRBD1. Germline CDR1 and CDR2: SGHTA and FQGTGA. After removal of 0 bases from V and 4 bases from J, the junction contained 8 bases not matched to a gene. The CDR3 totals 16 residues. CDR3 residues: CASSLTGTGVPYEQYF. DNA of the CDR3: TGTGCCAGCAGCTTAACTGGGACAGGCGTTCCTTACGAGCAGTACTTC.

This clone was picked up a small number of times. J is TRBJ2-1 and V is TRBV11-2, with TRBD2 matching 13 bases. Germline lookup yields CDR1 SGHAT and CDR2 FQNNGV. CDR3 size: 17 residues. V was pared by 3 bases and J by 2 bases, with 4 bases of the junction left unmatched. CDR3 amino acids: CASSFLLAGGPYNEQFF. The CDR3 region has the DNA TGTGCCAGCAGCTTCCTACTAGCGGGGGGGCCCTACAATGAGCAGTTCTTC.

J is TRBJ1-5 and V is TRBV19; TRBD1 aligns across 7 bases. The CDR3 contains 16 residues. CDR1 is LNHDA, CDR2 SQIVND, per germline (reference sequence). V lost 5 bases, J lost 3 bases, and 10 bases stayed unmatched. The CDR3 DNA reads TGTGCCAGTAGTTTACAGGGGTCCCAGTCCAATCAGCCCCAGCATTTT. It codes for CASSLQGSQSNQPQHF.

V gene TRBV3-1 (or the pseudogene TRBV3-2) combines with J gene TRBJ2-7; D perhaps matches TRBD1 (5 bases). This CDR3 comprises 14 residues. The germline gives CDR1 LGHDT, CDR2 YNNKEL (reference sequence). Trimming shortened V by 1 base and J by 2 bases, and 9 bases separated the two germline ends. CDR3 loop: CASSQGGVPYEQYF. In nucleotides, the CDR3 is TGTGCCAGCAGCCAAGGGGGCGTCCCCTACGAGCAGTACTTC.

The rearrangement joins TRBV4-1 to TRBJ1-4; 9 bases align to TRBD1. CDR1 and CDR2 from the germline V gene are MGHRA and YSYEKL. CDR3 length equals 15 residues. The V segment lost 6 bases and the J segment 8 bases; nucleotides outside the gene matches: 10. The CDR3: CASSLGTGFEEKLFF. Written as DNA, the CDR3 is TGCGCCAGCAGTCTAGGGACAGGGTTTGAGGAAAAACTGTTTTTT.

V usage is TRBV27 and J usage is TRBJ2-1; TRBD1 is a possible D gene (7 bases). CDR1 is MNHEY, CDR2 SMNVEV, per germline (reference sequence). V lost 5 bases and J lost 1, with 18 bases in between. The CDR3 sequence is 17 residues long. CDR3 amino acids: CASSPRGGQVSYNEQFF. CDR3 DNA: TGTGCCAGCAGTCCTAGGGGAGGACAGGTATCCTACAATGAGCAGTTCTTC.

The J gene is TRBJ1-1, the V gene TRBV5-1; D unclear. This CDR3 has 13 amino acids. From germline, CDR1 is SGHRS and CDR2 YFSETQ. V was trimmed by 0 bases and J by 3 bases, leaving 6 bases between them. CDR3 loop: CASSLGADTEAFF. In DNA, the CDR3 is TGCGCCAGCAGCTTGGGGGCCGACACTGAAGCTTTCTTT.

The rearrangement uses TRBV7-9 and TRBJ1-2; unclear D gene. The germline CDR1 and CDR2 sequences are SEHNR and FQNEAQ (reference sequence). V was pared by 5 bases and J by 3 bases, with 16 bases between. The CDR3 length is 15 residues. The chain's CDR3 is CASSLWAVTDYGYTF. CDR3 coding DNA: TGTGCCAGCAGCCTCTGGGCCGTTACCGACTATGGCTACACCTTC.

The J gene is TRBJ1-1, the V gene TRBV24-1; a possible D gene is TRBD1 (6 bases). Trimming left V 6 bases short and J 1 base short, with 8 bases between. Germline V gives CDR1 KGHDR, CDR2 SFDVKD. The CDR3 runs 13 residues. CDR3 loop: CATSKQGNTEAFF. The DNA of the CDR3 is TGTGCCACCAGTAAACAGGGGAACACTGAAGCTTTCTTT.

This clone was recorded a few times. The chain couples TRBV7-9 to TRBJ1-2, with 11 bases identical to TRBD1. The CDR3 runs to 14 residues. Trimming at V came to 3 bases and at J to 7 bases, leaving 4 bases not matched to a gene. CDR1 is SEHNR, CDR2 FQNEAQ, per germline (reference sequence). CDR3 DNA sequence: TGTGCCAGCAGCTTCGGACAGGGGGCTGGTGGCTACACCTTC. This codes for CASSFGQGAGGYTF.

This chain joins TRBV6-1 and TRBJ2-5; no firm D call. The CDR3 consists of 13 residues. With 2 bases removed from V and 5 bases from J, the gap between germline ends came to 9 bases. Germline CDR1 and CDR2: MNHNS and SASEGT. CDR3 in DNA: TGTGCCAGCAGTGAAATTTACGGGGAGACCCAGTACTTC. Its protein is CASSEIYGETQYF.

The chain uses TRBV27 and TRBJ2-7; TRBD2 matches at 8 bases. The CDR3 consists of 15 residues. The germline gives CDR1 MNHEY, CDR2 SMNVEV (reference sequence). The V segment lost 5 bases and the J segment 7 bases; nucleotides outside the gene matches: 13. DNA of the CDR3: TGTGCCAGCAGTCCAGCGGGAGCCGGGGCAAGGGAGCAGTACTTC. Translating gives CASSPAGAGAREQYF.

This sequence joins TRBV5-4 and TRBJ2-7; a weak D match, TRBD2 (6 bases). Germline V gives CDR1 SGHNT, CDR2 YYREEE (reference sequence). V dropped 0 bases and J dropped 7 bases, with 14 bases sitting between them. This CDR3 spans 14 amino acids. The CDR3 DNA reads as TGTGCCAGCAGCTTGGTGGGGGGACCTAATGAGCAGTACTTC. Translated, it gives CASSLVGGPNEQYF.

This rearrangement joins TRBV28 to TRBJ2-7; 11 bases are a match to TRBD1. This CDR3 has 14 residues. The germline V gene encodes CDR1 MDHEN and CDR2 SYDVKM. The V and J ends lost 5 bases and 5 bases, in that order; junction bases with no gene match: 5. CDR3 nucleotides: TGTGCCAGCAGTGGGGACAGGGGGATGAACGAGCAGTACTTC. It codes for CASSGDRGMNEQYF.

Details on this clone: At one of its ends the junction is not consistent with the germline gene, which may arise from a read error. The chain joins TRBV6-1 to TRBJ2-5; 7 bases align to TRBD1. From germline, CDR1 is MNHNS and CDR2 SASEGT. This CDR3 has 13 residues. CDR3 nucleotide sequence: TGTGCCAGCAGGGAAGGGGGCCGGGAGACCCAGTACTTC. It is translated as CASREGGRETQYF.

The chain uses TRBV9 and TRBJ2-1; 8 positions match TRBD2. The V gene end was trimmed by 1 base and the J gene end by 5 bases; junction bases not matched to a gene: 14. The CDR3 consists of 18 residues. Germline lookup yields CDR1 SGDLS and CDR2 YYNGEE. CDR3 in DNA: TGTGCCAGCAGCGTATCAGAGGGCCGGGGGGGAGTGCACAATGAGCAGTTCTTC. Amino acid sequence: CASSVSEGRGGVHNEQFF.

This chain uses TRBV6-5 with TRBJ1-6; 10 nucleotides match TRBD1. Germline CDR1 and CDR2: MNHEY and SVGAGI. This CDR3 comprises 15 residues. Unmatched junction bases numbered 9, after V lost 6 bases and J lost 10 bases. The CDR3 reads CASRSLTGGRSPLHF. The CDR3 nucleotides are TGTGCCAGCAGGTCATTGACAGGGGGCAGGTCACCCCTCCACTTT.

This chain links TRBV10-2 with TRBJ2-1; TRBD1 matches 11 bases. This CDR3 is 15 amino acids long. Germline CDR1 WSHSY, CDR2 SAAADI. The V gene end was trimmed by 5 bases and the J gene end by 8 bases; junction bases not matched to a gene: 8. CDR3 in DNA: TGCGCCAGCAGTTTTCCGGGACAGGGGGTCGATGAGCAGTTCTTC. It translates to CASSFPGQGVDEQFF.

This clone appeared once. The chain employs TRBV5-6 and TRBJ2-3, with 10 bases identical to TRBD2. The CDR3 runs to 15 residues. Germline V lookup: CDR1 SGHDT, CDR2 YYEEEE. Unmatched junction bases numbered 6, after V lost 4 bases and J lost 4 bases. The CDR3 here is CASSPSGSISDTQYF. DNA of the CDR3: TGTGCCAGCAGCCCTAGCGGGAGTATCTCAGATACGCAGTATTTT.

The rearrangement uses TRBV9 and TRBJ2-3, with TRBD2 matching over 9 bases. Trimming removed 4 bases from V and 2 bases from J; junction bases left unmatched: 8. The CDR3 is 16 amino acids. From germline, CDR1 is SGDLS and CDR2 YYNGEE. CDR3 amino acids: CASSPASGETTDTQYF. Here the CDR3 DNA reads TGTGCCAGCAGCCCAGCTAGCGGGGAGACCACAGATACGCAGTATTTT.

The V call is TRBV12-3 or TRBV12-4, the J call TRBJ1-2; no definite D call. CDR3 length equals 13 residues. Trimming pared 1 base from V and 4 bases from J, leaving 7 bases between. The CDR3 protein is CASSLDPSYGYTF. In DNA form, the CDR3 reads TGTGCCAGCAGTTTAGACCCCAGCTATGGCTACACCTTC.

The chain couples TRBV5-4 to TRBJ2-1; TRBD2 aligns across 11 bases. The CDR3 spans 19 residues. Germline CDR1 SGHNT, CDR2 YYREEE (reference sequence). V shed 3 bases, J shed 0 bases, and the junction held 11 bases outside the gene matches. CDR3 coding DNA: TGTGCCAGCAGCTCCAGGGGACTAGCGGCCCAGAGCTCCTACAATGAGCAGTTCTTC. It translates to CASSSRGLAAQSSYNEQFF.

This clone has only one observation. This chain links TRBV4-2 with TRBJ2-1; D is perhaps TRBD2 (5 bases). Germline CDR1 LGHNA, CDR2 YNFKEQ. This CDR3 has 15 amino acids. Trimming pared 5 bases from V and 1 base from J, leaving 12 bases between. CDR3 bases: TGTGCCAGCAGCGGACTTGGCGGGTCCTACAATGAGCAGTTCTTC. Encoded protein: CASSGLGGSYNEQFF.